The rows below give T cell receptor beta chains drawn from one sample of a study of blood T cell repertoires in COVID-19. Assay used: immunoSEQ multiplex PCR; TCRdb lists only in-frame clones, some missing. Seen here are about 200,000 clones, approximately 81% observed once, and the top ten hold almost 5%. Sample: peripheral blood. These TCRs come from a woman older than 75 with acute or convalescent COVID-19. Both conserved end residues are part of each CDR3. Fields, in order: CDR3 DNA, CDR3 protein, V gene, J gene, clone size, CDR3 length, D gene. A D gene is named only where the DNA matches it firmly. Expanded clones get a size class; other rows say once, few or many, or leave the size out.

DNA: TGTGCCAGCAGCCCAACCGGAAGACAGATCCAAGAGACCCAGTACTTC
CDR3: CASSPTGRQIQETQYF
V: TRBV5-4
J: TRBJ2-5
size: NA
length: 16
D: NA

DNA: TGTGCCAGCAGTAATATGGGGGCCGGCTATGGCTACACCTTC
CDR3: CASSNMGAGYGYTF
V: TRBV28
J: TRBJ1-2
size: few
length: 14
D: NA

DNA: TGCGCCAGCAGCCCCCAATGGAGAGGGATCTATAATTCACCCCTCCACTTT
CDR3: CASSPQWRGIYNSPLHF
V: TRBV5-1
J: TRBJ1-6
size: NA
length: 17
D: NA

DNA: TGTGCCAGCAGCGGGGGGATCCAGCCCCAGCATTTT
CDR3: CASSGGIQPQHF
V: TRBV12-1
J: TRBJ1-5
size: NA
length: 12
D: NA

DNA: TGTGCCAGCAGTTACCCGACTAGCGGGAGAGCCGAGACCCAGTACTTC
CDR3: CASSYPTSGRAETQYF
V: TRBV6-6
J: TRBJ2-5
size: NA
length: 16
D: TRBD2

DNA: TGTGCCAGCAGCCCTCGACAGCTTAAAGAGACCCAGTACTTC
CDR3: CASSPRQLKETQYF
V: TRBV7-2
J: TRBJ2-5
size: NA
length: 14
D: NA

DNA: TGTGCCAGCAGCTTGGGATTAACAGGGTTGTGGGGCACTGAAGCTTTCTTT
CDR3: CASSLGLTGLWGTEAFF
V: TRBV5-6
J: TRBJ1-1
size: NA
length: 17
D: NA

DNA: TGTGCCAGCAGCAAAGATAAGAACGTGACTAGCGGTAACAATGAGCAGTTCTTC
CDR3: CASSKDKNVTSGNNEQFF
V: TRBV21-1
J: TRBJ2-1
size: NA
length: 18
D: NA

DNA: TGTGCCAGCAGTTACGTCCCTGTAATGCAGTACTTC
CDR3: CASSYVPVMQYF
V: TRBV6-2/TRBV6-3
J: TRBJ2-7
size: few
length: 12
D: NA

DNA: TGTGCCAGCAGTCTAAGCGGGAGCGGCGGGCATGAGCAGTTCTTC
CDR3: CASSLSGSGGHEQFF
V: TRBV3-1/TRBV3-2
J: TRBJ2-1
size: NA
length: 15
D: TRBD2

DNA: TGTGCCAGCAGCTTACAGCGGGATCAGCCCCAGCATTTT
CDR3: CASSLQRDQPQHF
V: TRBV7-2
J: TRBJ1-5
size: NA
length: 13
D: NA

DNA: TGTGCCAGCAGTAGGTGGGAGGCAGATACGCAGTATTTT
CDR3: CASSRWEADTQYF
V: TRBV27
J: TRBJ2-3
size: once
length: 13
D: NA

DNA: TGTGCCAGCAGCTTTGGGGACAGGGGTAATTCACCCCTCCACTTT
CDR3: CASSFGDRGNSPLHF
V: TRBV7-9
J: TRBJ1-6
size: once
length: 15
D: TRBD1

DNA: TGTGCCAGCCTACCGCCGGGAGGGACCGGGGAGCTGTTTTTT
CDR3: CASLPPGGTGELFF
V: TRBV6-5
J: TRBJ2-2
size: NA
length: 14
D: TRBD2

DNA: TGTGCCAGCAGTGAAGAGACAGTTGAAGCTTTCTTT
CDR3: CASSEETVEAFF
V: TRBV2
J: TRBJ1-1
size: few
length: 12
D: NA

DNA: TGTGCCAGCAGACCGGGACAGGGGGGCTATGGCTACACCTTC
CDR3: CASRPGQGGYGYTF
V: TRBV6-5
J: TRBJ1-2
size: NA
length: 14
D: TRBD1

DNA: TGCGCCAGCAGCTCCCAGTACCGACTAGCGGGGTCGGCTTCCGGGGAGCTGTTTTTT
CDR3: CASSSQYRLAGSASGELFF
V: TRBV5-1
J: TRBJ2-2
size: NA
length: 19
D: TRBD2

DNA: TGCGCCAGCAGCCGCGAGTCGGGTGGAGGGGATAGCAATGAGCAGTTCTTC
CDR3: CASSRESGGGDSNEQFF
V: TRBV4-3
J: TRBJ2-1
size: NA
length: 17
D: NA